This TCR beta chain was recovered during a study of cytomegalovirus exposure and HLA in healthy donors. Findings of the study overall: Within an earlier analysis, most TCR beta V segments proved productive either about 87% or about 30% of the time.

Germline assignment: CDR1 SQVTM and CDR2 ANQGSEA. CDR3 length equals 15 residues. V was clipped by 4 bases and J by 5 bases; unmatched bases: 13. PCR amplification relied on 60 Vbeta primers (plus 13 Jbeta primers). Profiling relied on immunoSEQ multiplex PCR, and the TCRdb table lists in-frame clones only, not all of them. There are 150,000 to 200,000 clones in the sample; roughly 80% occur only once, and under 1.5% lies in the top ten. Notes on this clone: Its matching antigen is unknown.

This chain joins TRBV29-1 and TRBJ1-2; 7 positions match TRBD1. The origin of this receptor is a woman aged 25 to 39 in good health and CMV-seronegative. The sample consisted of PBMCs. CDR3 residues: CSVAPGGGGAYGYTF. The CDR3 nucleotides are TGCAGCGTTGCCCCCGGAGGAGGGGGCGCTTATGGCTACACCTTC.